This entry is about one T cell receptor beta chain. This sample is part of a study of cytomegalovirus exposure and HLA in healthy donors. This CDR3 is 13 amino acids long. Trimming pared 3 bases from V and 2 bases from J, leaving 7 bases between. The germline CDR1 and CDR2 sequences are MNHNS and SASEGT. PCR amplification relied on 60 Vbeta primers (plus 13 Jbeta primers). Here immunoSEQ multiplex PCR was the method, and the copy in TCRdb shows in-frame clones only, minus some. The sample carries about 150,000 clones, approximately 80% recorded once. The sequenced sample consisted of PBMCs. The chain recombines TRBV6-1 with TRBJ1-2; D is unresolved. The TCR was taken from a boy younger than 10 in good health and CMV-seronegative. In DNA, the CDR3 is TGTGCCAGCAGTGAGGGAGGCAACTATGGCTACACCTTC. This sequence encodes CASSEGGNYGYTF.